This T cell receptor (beta chain) was sequenced for a study of blood T cell repertoires in COVID-19. Study information: Nucleic acid was either cDNA or gDNA, and it came from T cells, B-cell-depleted T cells, or PBMCs.

CDR3 length: 15 residues. In germline, CDR1 is SGHTA, CDR2 FQGNSA. With 3 bases clipped from V and 9 bases from J, the junction kept 7 bases outside the gene matches. In the authors' methods: For nucleated cells, counts were estimated from reference gene primer amplification. The assay was immunoSEQ multiplex PCR, and TCRdb's table has in-frame clones only and misses some. The DNA gave D and trimming, while V, J and clone size come from that table. Of roughly 100,000 clones in the sample, 70% to 90% were seen once. The sample holds one count of this clone. V gene TRBV7-2 combines with J gene TRBJ2-1; 11 nucleotides line up with TRBD2. The source is a woman of 80 years or more with acute or convalescent COVID-19. The specimen sequenced was peripheral blood. CDR3 bases: TGTGCCAGCAGCTTTTTTAGCGGGGGGGCTGGTGAGCAGTTCTTC. This translates into CASSFFSGGAGEQFF.